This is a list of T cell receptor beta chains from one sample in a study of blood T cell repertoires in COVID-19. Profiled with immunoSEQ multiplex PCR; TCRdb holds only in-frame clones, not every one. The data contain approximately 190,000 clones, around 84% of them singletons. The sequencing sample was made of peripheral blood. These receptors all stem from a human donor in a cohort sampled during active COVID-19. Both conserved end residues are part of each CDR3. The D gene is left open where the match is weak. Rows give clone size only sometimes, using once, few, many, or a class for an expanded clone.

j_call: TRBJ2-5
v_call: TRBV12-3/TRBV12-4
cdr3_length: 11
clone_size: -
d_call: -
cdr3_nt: TGTGCCAGCGGGGCACAAGAGACCCAGTACTTC
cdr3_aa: CASGAQETQYF

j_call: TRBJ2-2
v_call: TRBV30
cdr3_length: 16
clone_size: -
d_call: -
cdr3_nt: TGTGCCTGGAAGAGTGGACCAGGACAAAACACCGGGGAGCTGTTTTTT
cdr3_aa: CAWKSGPGQNTGELFF

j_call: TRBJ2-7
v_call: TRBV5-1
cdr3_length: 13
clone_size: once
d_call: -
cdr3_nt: TGCGCCAGCAGCTTAGCAGGGTCCTACGAGCAGTACTTC
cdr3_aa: CASSLAGSYEQYF

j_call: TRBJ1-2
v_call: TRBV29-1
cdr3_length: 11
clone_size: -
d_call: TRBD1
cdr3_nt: TGCAGCGTTGGGGACAGGAGAGACTACACCTTC
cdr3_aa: CSVGDRRDYTF

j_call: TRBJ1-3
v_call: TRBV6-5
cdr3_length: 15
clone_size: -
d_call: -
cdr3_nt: TGTGCCAGCAAACCCTCGCGGGTCTCTGGAAACACCATATATTTT
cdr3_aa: CASKPSRVSGNTIYF

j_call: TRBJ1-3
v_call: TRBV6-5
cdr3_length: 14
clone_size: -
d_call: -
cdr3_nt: TGTGCCAGCAGTCCGGAGGGGTCTGGAAACACCATATATTTT
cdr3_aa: CASSPEGSGNTIYF

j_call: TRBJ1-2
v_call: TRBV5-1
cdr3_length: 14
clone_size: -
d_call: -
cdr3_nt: TGCGCCAGCAGCTCATCCCCAGGGCTTGGTGGCTACACCTTC
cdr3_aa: CASSSSPGLGGYTF

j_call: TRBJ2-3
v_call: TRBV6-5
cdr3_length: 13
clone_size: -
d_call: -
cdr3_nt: TGTGCCAGCTTCGCGGGGGCCACAGATACGCAGTATTTT
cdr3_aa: CASFAGATDTQYF

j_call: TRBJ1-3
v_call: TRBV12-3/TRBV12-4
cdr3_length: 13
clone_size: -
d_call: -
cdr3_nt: TGTGCCAGCAGTTTTATCTTAGGAAACACCATATATTTT
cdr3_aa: CASSFILGNTIYF

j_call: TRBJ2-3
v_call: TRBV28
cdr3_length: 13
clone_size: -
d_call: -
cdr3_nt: TGTGCCAGCATCAGGGCGAACACAGATACGCAGTATTTT
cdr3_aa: CASIRANTDTQYF

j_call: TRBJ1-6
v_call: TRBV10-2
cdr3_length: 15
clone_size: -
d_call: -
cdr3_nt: TGCGCCAGCAAACGCATTCCAGGGGCTGGTTCACCCCTCCACTTT
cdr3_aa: CASKRIPGAGSPLHF

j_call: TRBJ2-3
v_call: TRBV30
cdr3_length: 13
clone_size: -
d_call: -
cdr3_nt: TGTGCCTGGACCAGAGGCCCGGGGTTAGGGCAGTATTTT
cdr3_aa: CAWTRGPGLGQYF

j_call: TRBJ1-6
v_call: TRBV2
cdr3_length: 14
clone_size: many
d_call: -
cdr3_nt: TGTGCCAGCACCCCGGCCCTGGGGGCTTCACCCCTCCACTTT
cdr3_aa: CASTPALGASPLHF

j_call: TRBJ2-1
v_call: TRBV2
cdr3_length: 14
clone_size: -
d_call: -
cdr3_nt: TGTGCCAGCAGCACAGAGAGCTCCTACAATGAGCAGTTCTTC
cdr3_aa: CASSTESSYNEQFF

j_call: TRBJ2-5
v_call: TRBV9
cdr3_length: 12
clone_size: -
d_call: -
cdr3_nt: TGTGCCAGCGGGGCGAACCAAGAGACCCAGTACTTC
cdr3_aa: CASGANQETQYF

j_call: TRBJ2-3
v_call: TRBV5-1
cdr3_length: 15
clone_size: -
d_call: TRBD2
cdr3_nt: TGCGCCAGCAGCTTACTAGCGGGGGGCACAGATACGCAGTATTTT
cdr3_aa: CASSLLAGGTDTQYF

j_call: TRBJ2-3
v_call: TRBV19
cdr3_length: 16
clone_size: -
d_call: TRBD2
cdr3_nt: TGTGCCAGTAGTGACCGACTAGCGGGAATTACAGATACGCAGTATTTT
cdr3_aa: CASSDRLAGITDTQYF

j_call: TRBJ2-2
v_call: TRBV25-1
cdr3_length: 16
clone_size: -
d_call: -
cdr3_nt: TGTGCCAGCAGTGAATATAATAGCGGCAACACCGGGGAGCTGTTTTTT
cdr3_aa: CASSEYNSGNTGELFF

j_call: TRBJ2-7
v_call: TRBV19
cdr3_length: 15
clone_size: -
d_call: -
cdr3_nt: TGTGCCAGTAGTTTAGGACAGAGTCCCACCTACGAGCAGTACTTC
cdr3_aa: CASSLGQSPTYEQYF

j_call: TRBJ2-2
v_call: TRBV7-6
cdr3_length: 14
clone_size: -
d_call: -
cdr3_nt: TGTGCCAGCAGCTTAGTTTCGGAGGCCGGGGAGCTGTTTTTT
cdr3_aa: CASSLVSEAGELFF

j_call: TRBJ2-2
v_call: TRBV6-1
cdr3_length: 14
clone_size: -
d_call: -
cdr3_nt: TGTGCCAGCAGTGAAGGGCGGAATACCGGGGAGCTGTTTTTT
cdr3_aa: CASSEGRNTGELFF

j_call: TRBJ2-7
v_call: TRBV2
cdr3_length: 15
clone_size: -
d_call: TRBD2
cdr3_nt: TGTGCCAGCAGTGGGCGGACTAGCGGGAGCTACGAGCAGTACTTC
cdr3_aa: CASSGRTSGSYEQYF

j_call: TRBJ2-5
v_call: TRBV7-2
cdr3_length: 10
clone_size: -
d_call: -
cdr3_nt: TGTGCCAGCAGTAGAGAGACCCAGTACTTC
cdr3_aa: CASSRETQYF

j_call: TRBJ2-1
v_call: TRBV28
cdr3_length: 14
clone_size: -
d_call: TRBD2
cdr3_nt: TGTGCCAGCAGTTTCGGACTAGTTCTGAATGAGCAGTTCTTC
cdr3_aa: CASSFGLVLNEQFF

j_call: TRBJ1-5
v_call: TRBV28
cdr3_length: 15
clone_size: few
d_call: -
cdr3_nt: TGTGCCAGCAGTTCCGCGTTGTCCTGGAATCAGCCCCAGCATTTT
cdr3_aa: CASSSALSWNQPQHF

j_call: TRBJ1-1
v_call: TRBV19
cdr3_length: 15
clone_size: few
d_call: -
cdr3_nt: TGTGCCAGTAGTATAAGGGGCACAGGGAACACTGAAGCTTTCTTT
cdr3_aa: CASSIRGTGNTEAFF

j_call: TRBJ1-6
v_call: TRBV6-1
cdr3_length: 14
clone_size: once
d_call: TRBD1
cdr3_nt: TGTGCCAGCAGTGAGACAGGGGGCCGATCACCCCTCCACTTT
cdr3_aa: CASSETGGRSPLHF

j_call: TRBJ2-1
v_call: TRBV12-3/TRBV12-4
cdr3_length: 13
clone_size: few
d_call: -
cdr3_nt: TGTGCCAGCAGTTTTCCCCCGGGGTCTGGGCAGTTCTTC
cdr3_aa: CASSFPPGSGQFF

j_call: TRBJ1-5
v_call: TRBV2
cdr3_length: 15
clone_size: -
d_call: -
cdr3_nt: TGTGCCAGCAGTGAAGGCGGGGGGCGTATGGAGCCCCAGCATTTT
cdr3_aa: CASSEGGGRMEPQHF

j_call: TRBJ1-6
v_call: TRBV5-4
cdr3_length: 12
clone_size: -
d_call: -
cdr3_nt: TGTGCCAGCAGTTCTATTAATTCACCCCTCCACTTT
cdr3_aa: CASSSINSPLHF

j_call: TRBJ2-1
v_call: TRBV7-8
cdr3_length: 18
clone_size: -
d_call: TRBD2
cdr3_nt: TGTGCCAGCAGCTTAGAAAGAGCGGGAGGCCCCCTGGTCAATGAGCAGTTCTTC
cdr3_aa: CASSLERAGGPLVNEQFF

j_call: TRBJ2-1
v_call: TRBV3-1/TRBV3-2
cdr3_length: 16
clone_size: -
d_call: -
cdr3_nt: TGTGCCAGCAGCCAAGCCCCTCCCACAGTTGGCAATGAGCAGTTCTTC
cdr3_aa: CASSQAPPTVGNEQFF

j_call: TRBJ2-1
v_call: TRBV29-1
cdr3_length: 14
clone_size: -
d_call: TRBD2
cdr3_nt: TGCAGCGCCGAGGGGACTAGAAGGTACAATGAGCAGTTCTTC
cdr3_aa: CSAEGTRRYNEQFF

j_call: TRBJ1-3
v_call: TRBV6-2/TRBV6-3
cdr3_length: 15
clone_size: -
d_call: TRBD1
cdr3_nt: TGTGCCAGCAGTTACGAGGGGACAGCGCGAAACACCATATATTTT
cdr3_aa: CASSYEGTARNTIYF

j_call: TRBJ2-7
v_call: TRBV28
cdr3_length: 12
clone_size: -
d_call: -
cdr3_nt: TGTGCCAGCAGTTTATCAGGGTACGAGCAGTACTTC
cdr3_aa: CASSLSGYEQYF

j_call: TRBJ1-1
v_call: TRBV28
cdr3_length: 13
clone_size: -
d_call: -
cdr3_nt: TGTGCCAGCAGTTTGGGCCGACCCACTGAAGCTTTCTTT
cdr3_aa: CASSLGRPTEAFF

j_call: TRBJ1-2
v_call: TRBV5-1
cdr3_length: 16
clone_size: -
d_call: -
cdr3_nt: TGCGCCCGCAGCTTGGGCCCGGGGGGGAGTAGCTATGGCTACACCTTC
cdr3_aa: CARSLGPGGSSYGYTF

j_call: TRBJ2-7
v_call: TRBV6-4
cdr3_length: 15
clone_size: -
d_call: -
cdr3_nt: TGTGCCAGCAGTCGTTTAGGACAGCCTTCCTACGAGCAGTACTTC
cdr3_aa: CASSRLGQPSYEQYF

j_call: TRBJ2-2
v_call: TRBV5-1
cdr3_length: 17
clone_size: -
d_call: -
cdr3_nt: TGCGCCAGCAGCCTTGGAGGCGGGACAGCTTACACCGGGGAGCTGTTTTTT
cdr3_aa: CASSLGGGTAYTGELFF

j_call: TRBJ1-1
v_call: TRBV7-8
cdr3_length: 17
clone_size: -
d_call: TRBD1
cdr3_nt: TGTGCCAGCAGCCACGGACAGGGGGCCTCCCTGAACACTGAAGCTTTCTTT
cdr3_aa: CASSHGQGASLNTEAFF

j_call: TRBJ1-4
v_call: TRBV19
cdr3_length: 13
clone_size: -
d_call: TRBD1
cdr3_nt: TGTGCCAGTAGCCGGGACAGTAATGAAAAACTGTTTTTT
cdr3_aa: CASSRDSNEKLFF

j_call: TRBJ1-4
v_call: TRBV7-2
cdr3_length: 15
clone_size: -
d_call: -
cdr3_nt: TGTGCCAGCAGCTCCCCACCGGCAACTAATGAAAAACTGTTTTTT
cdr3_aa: CASSSPPATNEKLFF

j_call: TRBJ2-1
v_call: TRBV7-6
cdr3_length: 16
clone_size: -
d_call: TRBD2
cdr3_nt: TGTGCCAGCAGCTCGCTTACTAGCGGGGGGTACAATGAGCAGTTCTTC
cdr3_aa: CASSSLTSGGYNEQFF

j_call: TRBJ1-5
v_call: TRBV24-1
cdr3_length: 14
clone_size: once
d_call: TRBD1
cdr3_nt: TGTGCCACCAGCCAGACAGGGGGCCACCAGCCCCAGCATTTT
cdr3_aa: CATSQTGGHQPQHF

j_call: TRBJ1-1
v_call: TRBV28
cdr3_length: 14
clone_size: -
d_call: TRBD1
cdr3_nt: TGTGCCAGCAGTTTAGGGGGCAGGGGGGATGAAGCTTTCTTT
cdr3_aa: CASSLGGRGDEAFF

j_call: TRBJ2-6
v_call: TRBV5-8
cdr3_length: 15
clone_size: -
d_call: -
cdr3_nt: TGTGCCAGCAGGGGGAGGGGGTCTGGGGCCAACGTCCTGACTTTC
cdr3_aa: CASRGRGSGANVLTF

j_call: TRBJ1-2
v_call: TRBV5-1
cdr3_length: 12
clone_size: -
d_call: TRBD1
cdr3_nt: TGCGCCAGCAGCTACCAGGGGGATGGCTACACCTTC
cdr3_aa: CASSYQGDGYTF

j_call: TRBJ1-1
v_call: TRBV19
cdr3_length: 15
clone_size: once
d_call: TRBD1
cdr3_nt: TGTGCCAGTAGTATAGCCGACAGGGTGAACACTGAAGCTTTCTTT
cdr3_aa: CASSIADRVNTEAFF

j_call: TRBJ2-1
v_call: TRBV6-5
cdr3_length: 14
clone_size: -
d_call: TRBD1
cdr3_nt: TGTGCCACTACGGGACAGATCGGATACAATGAGCAGTTCTTC
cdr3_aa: CATTGQIGYNEQFF

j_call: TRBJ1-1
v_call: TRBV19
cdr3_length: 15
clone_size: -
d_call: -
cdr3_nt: TGTGCCAGTAGTATCGCTTTTCAGATGAACACTGAAGCTTTCTTT
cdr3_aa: CASSIAFQMNTEAFF

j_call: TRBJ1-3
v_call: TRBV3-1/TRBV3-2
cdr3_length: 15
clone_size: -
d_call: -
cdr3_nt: TGTGCCAGCAGCCCCCAGGGGATCTTCGGAAACACCATATATTTT
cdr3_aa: CASSPQGIFGNTIYF

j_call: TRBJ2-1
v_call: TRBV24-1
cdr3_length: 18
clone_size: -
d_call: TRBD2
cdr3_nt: TGTGCCACCAGTGGCTTCCCGGGACTAGCGGGGGATTACAATGAGCAGTTCTTC
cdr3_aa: CATSGFPGLAGDYNEQFF

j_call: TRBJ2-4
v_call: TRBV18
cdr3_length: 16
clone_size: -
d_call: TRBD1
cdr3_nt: TGTGCCAGCTCACACCGGGACAGGGGGTCCAAAAACATTCAGTACTTC
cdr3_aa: CASSHRDRGSKNIQYF

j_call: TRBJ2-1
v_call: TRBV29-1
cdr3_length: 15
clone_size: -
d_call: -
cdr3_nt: TGCAGCGTTGAGGGGGGGAAGGACAGCTACAATGAGCAGTTCTTC
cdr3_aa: CSVEGGKDSYNEQFF